This T cell receptor beta chain emerged from a study of PD-L1 blockade in urothelial cancer. Germline CDR1 and CDR2: ENHRY and SYGVKD. This CDR3 has 15 amino acids. The junction had 3 bases not matched to a gene; V was cut back by 4 bases and J by 0 bases. Time point: peripheral blood 6 weeks after treatment start. Disease in patients was locally advanced or metastatic urothelial carcinoma. Produced via immunoSEQ multiplex PCR; TCRdb's table is partial and in-frame only. This sample has around 40,000 clones, with approximately 84% found just once. The specimen comprised PBMCs, sampled around atezolizumab (anti-PD-L1) treatment. This receptor was identified in an older man with urothelial cancer. The rearrangement uses TRBV10-3 and TRBJ1-5; 7 bases agree with TRBD1. Written as DNA, the CDR3 is TGTGCCATCAGTGGGGGACAGAATAGCAATCAGCCCCAGCATTTT. Translated: CAISGGQNSNQPQHF.